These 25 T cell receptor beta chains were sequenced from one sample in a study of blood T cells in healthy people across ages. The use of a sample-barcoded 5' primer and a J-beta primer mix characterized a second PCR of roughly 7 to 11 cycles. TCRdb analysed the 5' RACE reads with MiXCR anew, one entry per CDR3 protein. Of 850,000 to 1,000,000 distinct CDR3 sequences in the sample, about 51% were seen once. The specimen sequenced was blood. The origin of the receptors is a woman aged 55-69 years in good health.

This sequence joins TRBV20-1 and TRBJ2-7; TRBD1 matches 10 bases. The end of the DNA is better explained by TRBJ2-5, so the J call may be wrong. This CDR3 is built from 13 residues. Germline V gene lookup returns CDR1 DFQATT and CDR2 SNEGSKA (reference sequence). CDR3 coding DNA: TGCAGTGCTTACGACAGGGGGCTGAAGACCCAGTACTTC. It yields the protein CSAYDRGLKTQYF.

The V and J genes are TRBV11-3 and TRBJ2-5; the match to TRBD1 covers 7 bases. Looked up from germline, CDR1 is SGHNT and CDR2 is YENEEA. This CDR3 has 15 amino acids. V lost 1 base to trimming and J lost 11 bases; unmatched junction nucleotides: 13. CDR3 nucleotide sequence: TGTGCCAGCAGCTTAGTAGGGACAGACAACAATGAGCAGTACTTC. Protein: CASSLVGTDNNEQYF.

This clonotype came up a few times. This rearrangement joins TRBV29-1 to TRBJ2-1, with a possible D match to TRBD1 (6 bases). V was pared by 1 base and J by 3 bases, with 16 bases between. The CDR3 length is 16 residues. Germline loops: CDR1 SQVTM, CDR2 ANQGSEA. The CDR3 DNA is TGCAGCGTTGAAGCGGTACGAGGGGGAAACTACAATGAGCAGTTCTTC. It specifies CSVEAVRGGNYNEQFF.

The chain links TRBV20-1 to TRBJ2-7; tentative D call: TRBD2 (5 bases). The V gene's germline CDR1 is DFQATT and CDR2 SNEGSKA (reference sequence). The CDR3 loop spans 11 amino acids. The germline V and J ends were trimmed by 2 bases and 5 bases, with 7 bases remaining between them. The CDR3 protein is CSARRGNEQYF. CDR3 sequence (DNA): TGCAGTGCTAGAAGAGGGAACGAGCAGTACTTC.

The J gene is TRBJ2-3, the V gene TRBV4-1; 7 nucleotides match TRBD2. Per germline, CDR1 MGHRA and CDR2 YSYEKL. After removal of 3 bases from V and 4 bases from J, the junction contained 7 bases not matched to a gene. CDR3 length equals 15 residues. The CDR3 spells CASSQRRGGSDTQYF. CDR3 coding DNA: TGCGCCAGCAGCCAGAGGAGGGGAGGGTCAGATACGCAGTATTTT.

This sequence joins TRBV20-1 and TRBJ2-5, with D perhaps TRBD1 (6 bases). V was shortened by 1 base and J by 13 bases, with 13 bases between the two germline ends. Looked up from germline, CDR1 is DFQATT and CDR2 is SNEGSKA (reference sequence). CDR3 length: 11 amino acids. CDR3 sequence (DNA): TGCAGTGCTAGAGGTAACAGGGTATTGTACTTC. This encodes CSARGNRVLYF.

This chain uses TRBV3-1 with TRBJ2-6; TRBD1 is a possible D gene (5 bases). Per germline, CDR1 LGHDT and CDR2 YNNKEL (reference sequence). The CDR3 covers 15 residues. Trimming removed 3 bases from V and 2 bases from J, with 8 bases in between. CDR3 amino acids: CASSQDTTGANVLTF. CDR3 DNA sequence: TGTGCCAGCAGCCAGGACACGACTGGGGCCAACGTCCTGACTTTC.

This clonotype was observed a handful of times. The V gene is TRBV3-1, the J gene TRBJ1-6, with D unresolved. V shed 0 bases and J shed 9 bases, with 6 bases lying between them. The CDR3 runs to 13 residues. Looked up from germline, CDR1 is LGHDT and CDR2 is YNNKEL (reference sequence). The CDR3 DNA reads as TGTGCCAGCAGCCAAGATTGGCGTTCACCCCTCCACTTT. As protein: CASSQDWRSPLHF.

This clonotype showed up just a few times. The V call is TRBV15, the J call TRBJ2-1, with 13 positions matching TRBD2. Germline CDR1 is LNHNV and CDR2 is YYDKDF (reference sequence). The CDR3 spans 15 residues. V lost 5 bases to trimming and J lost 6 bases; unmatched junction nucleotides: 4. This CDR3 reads CATSPRTSGSNEQFF. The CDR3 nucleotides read TGTGCCACCAGCCCTAGGACTAGCGGGAGCAATGAGCAGTTCTTC.

CDR3 nucleotide sequence: TGTGCCAGCAGCCCAAGTAGAGGAGGGGCCGTAACTTACGACGAGCAGTACTTC. It specifies CASSPSRGGAVTYDEQYF. The chain couples TRBV9 to TRBJ2-5, with D perhaps TRBD2 (6 bases). Near its end, the DNA agrees better with TRBJ2-7, so the J call may be wrong. The germline gives CDR1 SGDLS, CDR2 YYNGEE. CDR3 size: 18 residues.

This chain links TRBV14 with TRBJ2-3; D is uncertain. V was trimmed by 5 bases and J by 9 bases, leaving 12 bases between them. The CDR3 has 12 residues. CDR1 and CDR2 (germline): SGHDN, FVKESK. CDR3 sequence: CASSATRVTQYF. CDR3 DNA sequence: TGTGCCAGCAGCGCAACACGCGTCACGCAGTATTTT.

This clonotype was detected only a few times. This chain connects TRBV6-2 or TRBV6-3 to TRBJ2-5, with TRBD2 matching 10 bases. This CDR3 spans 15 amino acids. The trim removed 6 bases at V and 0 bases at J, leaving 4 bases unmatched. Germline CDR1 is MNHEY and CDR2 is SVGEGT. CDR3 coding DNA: TGTGCCAGCAGGGTACTAGCGGGGTACCAAGAGACCCAGTACTTC. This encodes CASRVLAGYQETQYF.

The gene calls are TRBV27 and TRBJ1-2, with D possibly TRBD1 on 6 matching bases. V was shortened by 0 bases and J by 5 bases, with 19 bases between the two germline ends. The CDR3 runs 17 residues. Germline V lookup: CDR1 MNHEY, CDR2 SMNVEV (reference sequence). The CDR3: CASSLSSTGSYGYGYTF. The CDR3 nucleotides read TGTGCCAGCAGTTTATCGTCAACAGGGTCTTATGGATATGGCTACACCTTC.

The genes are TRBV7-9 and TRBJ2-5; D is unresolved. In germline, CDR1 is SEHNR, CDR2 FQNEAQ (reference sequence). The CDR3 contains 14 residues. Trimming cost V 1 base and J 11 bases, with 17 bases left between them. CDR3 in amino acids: CASSLVTTYDEQYF. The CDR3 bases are TGTGCCAGCAGCTTAGTTACTACGTACGATGAGCAGTACTTC.

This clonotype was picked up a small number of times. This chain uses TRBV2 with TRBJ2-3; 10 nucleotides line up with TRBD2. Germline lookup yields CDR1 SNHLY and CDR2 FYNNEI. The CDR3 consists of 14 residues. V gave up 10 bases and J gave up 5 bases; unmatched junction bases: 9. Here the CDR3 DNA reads TGTGCCACCGAAGCGGGAGGGCTGGGAGATACGCAGTATTTT. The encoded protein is CATEAGGLGDTQYF.

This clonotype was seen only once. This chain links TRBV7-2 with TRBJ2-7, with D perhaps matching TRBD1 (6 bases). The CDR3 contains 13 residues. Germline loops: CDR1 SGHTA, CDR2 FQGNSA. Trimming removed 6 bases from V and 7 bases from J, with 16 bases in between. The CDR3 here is CASRSGTSGEQYF. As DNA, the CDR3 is TGTGCCAGCAGATCAGGGACATCGGGGGAGCAGTACTTC. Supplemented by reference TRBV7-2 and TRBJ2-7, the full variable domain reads GAGVSQSPSNKVTEKGKDVELRCDPISGHTALYWYRQSLGQGLEFLIYFQGNSAPDKSGLPSDRFSAERTGGSVSTLTIQRTQQEDSAVYLCASRSGTSGEQYFGPGTRLTVT.

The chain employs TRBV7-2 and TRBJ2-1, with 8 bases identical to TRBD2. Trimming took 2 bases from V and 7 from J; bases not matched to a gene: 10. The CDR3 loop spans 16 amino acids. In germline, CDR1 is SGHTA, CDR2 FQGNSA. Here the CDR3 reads CASSLRLARGRNEQFF. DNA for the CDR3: TGTGCCAGCAGCTTACGACTAGCGAGAGGGAGAAATGAGCAGTTCTTC. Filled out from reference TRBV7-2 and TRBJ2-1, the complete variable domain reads GAGVSQSPSNKVTEKGKDVELRCDPISGHTALYWYRQSLGQGLEFLIYFQGNSAPDKSGLPSDRFSAERTGGSVSTLTIQRTQQEDSAVYLCASSLRLARGRNEQFFGPGTRLTVL.

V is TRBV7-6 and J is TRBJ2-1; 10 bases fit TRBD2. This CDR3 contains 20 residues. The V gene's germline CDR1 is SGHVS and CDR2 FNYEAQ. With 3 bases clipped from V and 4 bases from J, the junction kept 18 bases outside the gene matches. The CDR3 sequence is CASSLPGLAGAGASYNEQFF. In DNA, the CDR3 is TGTGCCAGCAGCTTGCCGGGGCTAGCGGGAGCAGGGGCTAGTTACAATGAGCAGTTCTTC.

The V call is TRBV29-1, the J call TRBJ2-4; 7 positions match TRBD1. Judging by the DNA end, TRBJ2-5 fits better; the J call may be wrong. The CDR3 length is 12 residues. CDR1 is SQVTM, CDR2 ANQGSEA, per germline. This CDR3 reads CSAGTARETQYF. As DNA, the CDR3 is TGCAGCGCTGGGACAGCTCGGGAGACCCAGTACTTC.

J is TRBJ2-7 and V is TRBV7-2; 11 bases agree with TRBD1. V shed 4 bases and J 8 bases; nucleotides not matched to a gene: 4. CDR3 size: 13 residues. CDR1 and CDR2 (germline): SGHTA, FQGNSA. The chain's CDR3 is CASSSGQGAKQYF. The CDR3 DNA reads TGTGCCAGCAGCTCAGGACAGGGGGCCAAGCAGTACTTC.

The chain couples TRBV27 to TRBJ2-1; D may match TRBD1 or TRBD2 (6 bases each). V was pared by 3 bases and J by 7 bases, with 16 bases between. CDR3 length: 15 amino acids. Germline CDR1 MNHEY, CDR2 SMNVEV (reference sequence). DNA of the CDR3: TGTGCCAGCAGTTTGGACTACAGGGTTTATAATGAGCAGTTCTTC. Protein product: CASSLDYRVYNEQFF.

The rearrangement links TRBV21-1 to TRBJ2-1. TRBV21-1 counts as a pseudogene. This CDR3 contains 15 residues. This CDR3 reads CASSKAPQYDNEQFF. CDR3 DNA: TGTGCCAGCAGCAAAGCCCCACAGTATGACAATGAGCAGTTCTTC.

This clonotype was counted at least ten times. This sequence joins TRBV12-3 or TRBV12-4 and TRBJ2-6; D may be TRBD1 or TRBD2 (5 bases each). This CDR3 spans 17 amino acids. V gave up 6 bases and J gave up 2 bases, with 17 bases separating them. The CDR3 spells CASRGSGALTGANVLTF. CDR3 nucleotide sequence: TGTGCCAGCAGAGGCTCCGGGGCCCTAACTGGGGCCAACGTCCTGACTTTC.

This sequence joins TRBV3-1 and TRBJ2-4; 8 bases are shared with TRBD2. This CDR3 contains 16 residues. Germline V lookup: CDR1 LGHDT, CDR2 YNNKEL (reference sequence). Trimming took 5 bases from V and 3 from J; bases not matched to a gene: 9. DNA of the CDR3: TGTGCCAGCAGCTCAATCCCGGCGGGAGGCAAAAACATTCAGTACTTC. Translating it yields CASSSIPAGGKNIQYF.

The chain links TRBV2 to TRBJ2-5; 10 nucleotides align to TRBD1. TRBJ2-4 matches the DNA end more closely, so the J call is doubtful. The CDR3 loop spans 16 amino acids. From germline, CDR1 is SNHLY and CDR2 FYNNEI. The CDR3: CASSEGSGTGANIQYF. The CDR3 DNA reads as TGTGCCAGCAGTGAAGGATCCGGGACAGGGGCCAACATTCAGTACTTC.